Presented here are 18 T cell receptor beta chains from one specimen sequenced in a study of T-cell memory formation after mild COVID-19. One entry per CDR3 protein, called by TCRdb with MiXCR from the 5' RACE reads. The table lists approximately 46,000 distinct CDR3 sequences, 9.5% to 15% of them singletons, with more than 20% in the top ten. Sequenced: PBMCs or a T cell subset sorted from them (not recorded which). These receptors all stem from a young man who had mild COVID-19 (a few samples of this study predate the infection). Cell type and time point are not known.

The CDR3 reads CASSFSFNEKLFF. The CDR3 bases are TGTGCCAGCAGCTTCTCTTTTAATGAAAAACTGTTTTTT. The chain uses TRBV11-2 and TRBJ1-4; no reliable D call. Germline-derived CDR1 and CDR2 are SGHAT and FQNNGV. The CDR3 length is 13 residues. V was cut by 3 bases and J by 4 bases, with 6 bases left in between. Complete variable domain (other parts from reference TRBV11-2 and TRBJ1-4): EAGVAQSPRYKIIEKRQSVAFWCNPISGHATLYWYQQILGQGPKLLIQFQNNGVVDDSQLPKDRFSAERLKGVDSTLKIQPAKLEDSAVYLCASSFSFNEKLFFGSGTQLSVL.

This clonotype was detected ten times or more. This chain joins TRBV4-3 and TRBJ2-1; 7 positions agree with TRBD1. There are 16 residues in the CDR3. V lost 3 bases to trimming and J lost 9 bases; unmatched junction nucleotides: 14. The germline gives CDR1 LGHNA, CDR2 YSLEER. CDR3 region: CASSQTGTAGRPEQFF. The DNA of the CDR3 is TGCGCCAGCAGCCAGACCGGGACAGCAGGCCGCCCTGAGCAGTTCTTC.

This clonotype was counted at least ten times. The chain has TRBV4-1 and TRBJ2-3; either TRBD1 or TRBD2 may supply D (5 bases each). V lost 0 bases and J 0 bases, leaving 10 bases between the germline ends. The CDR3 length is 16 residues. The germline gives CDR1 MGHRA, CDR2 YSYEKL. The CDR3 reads CASSQEGDPSTDTQYF. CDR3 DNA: TGCGCCAGCAGCCAAGAGGGGGACCCTAGCACAGATACGCAGTATTTT.

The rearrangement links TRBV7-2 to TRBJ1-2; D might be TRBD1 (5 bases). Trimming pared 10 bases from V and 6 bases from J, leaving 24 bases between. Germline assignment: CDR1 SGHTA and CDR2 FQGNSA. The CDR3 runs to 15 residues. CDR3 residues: CATTTRGDPIDGYTF. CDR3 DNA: TGTGCCACCACAACTCGGGGGGACCCCATCGATGGCTACACCTTC.

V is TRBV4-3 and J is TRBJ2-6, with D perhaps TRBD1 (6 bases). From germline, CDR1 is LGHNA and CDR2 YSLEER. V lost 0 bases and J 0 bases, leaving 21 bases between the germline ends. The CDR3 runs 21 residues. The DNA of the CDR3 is TGCGCCAGCAGCCAAGATAGGTTGGGGAACAGGGCCGGCTCTGGGGCCAACGTCCTGACTTTC. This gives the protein CASSQDRLGNRAGSGANVLTF.

In DNA form, the CDR3 reads TGTGCCAGCAGTTACTCGTACACCGGTGCAGAGACCCAGTACTTC. Its translation is CASSYSYTGAETQYF. The J gene is TRBJ2-5, the V gene TRBV6-5; D uncertain. Deletions cut 0 bases from V and 4 bases from J, with 12 bases between. The germline V gene encodes CDR1 MNHEY and CDR2 SVGAGI. The CDR3 runs 15 residues.

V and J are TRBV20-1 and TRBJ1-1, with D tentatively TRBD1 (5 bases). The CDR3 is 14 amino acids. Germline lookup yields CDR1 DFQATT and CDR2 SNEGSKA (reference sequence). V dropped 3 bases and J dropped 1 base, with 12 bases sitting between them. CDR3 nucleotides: TGCAGTGCTAGTATAACAGGAAGGAACACTGAAGCTTTCTTT. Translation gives CSASITGRNTEAFF.

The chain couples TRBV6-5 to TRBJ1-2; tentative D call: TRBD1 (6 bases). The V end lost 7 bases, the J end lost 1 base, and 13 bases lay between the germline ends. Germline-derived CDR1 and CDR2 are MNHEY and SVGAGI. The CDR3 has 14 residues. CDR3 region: CASTPGGNNYGYTF. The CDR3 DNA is TGTGCCAGCACCCCGGGGGGCAATAACTATGGCTACACCTTC.

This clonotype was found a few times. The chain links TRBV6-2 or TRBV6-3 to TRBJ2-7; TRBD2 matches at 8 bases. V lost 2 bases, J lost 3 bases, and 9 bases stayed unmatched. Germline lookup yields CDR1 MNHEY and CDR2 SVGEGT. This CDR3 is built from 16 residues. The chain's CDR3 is CASSYPRGGADYEQYF. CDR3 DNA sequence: TGTGCCAGCAGTTACCCTCGGGGGGGGGCGGACTACGAGCAGTACTTC.

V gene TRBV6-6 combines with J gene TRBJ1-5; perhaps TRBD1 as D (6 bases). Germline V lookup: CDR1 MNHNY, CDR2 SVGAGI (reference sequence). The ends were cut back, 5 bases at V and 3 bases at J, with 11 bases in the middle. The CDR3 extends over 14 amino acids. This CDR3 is CASSRTALNQPQHF. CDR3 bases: TGTGCCAGCAGTCGGACAGCCCTCAATCAGCCCCAGCATTTT.

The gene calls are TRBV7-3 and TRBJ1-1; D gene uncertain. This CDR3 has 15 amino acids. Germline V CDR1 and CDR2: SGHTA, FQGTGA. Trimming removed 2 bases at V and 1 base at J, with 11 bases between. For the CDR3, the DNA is TGTGCCAGCAGCTTATTACCGGCCCCGAACACTGAAGCTTTCTTT. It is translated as CASSLLPAPNTEAFF.

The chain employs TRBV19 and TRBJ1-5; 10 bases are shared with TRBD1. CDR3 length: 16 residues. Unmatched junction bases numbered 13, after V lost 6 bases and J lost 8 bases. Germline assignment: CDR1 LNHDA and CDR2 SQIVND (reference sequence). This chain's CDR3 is CASRPGQGTLREPQHF. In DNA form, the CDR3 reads TGTGCCAGTAGACCGGGACAGGGGACTTTAAGGGAGCCCCAGCATTTT.

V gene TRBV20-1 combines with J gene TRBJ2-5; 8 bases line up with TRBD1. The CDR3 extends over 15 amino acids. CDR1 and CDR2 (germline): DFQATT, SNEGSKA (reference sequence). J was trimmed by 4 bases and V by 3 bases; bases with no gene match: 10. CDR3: CSASGQGAGRETQYF. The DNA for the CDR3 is TGCAGTGCTAGCGGGCAGGGGGCCGGTCGAGAGACCCAGTACTTC.

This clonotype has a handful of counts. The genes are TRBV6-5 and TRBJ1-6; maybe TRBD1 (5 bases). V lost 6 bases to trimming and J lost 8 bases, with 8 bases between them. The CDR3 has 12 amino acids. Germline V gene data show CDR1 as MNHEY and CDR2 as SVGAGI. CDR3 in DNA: TGTGCCAGCAGACTAGGGGATTCACCCCTCCACTTT. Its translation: CASRLGDSPLHF.

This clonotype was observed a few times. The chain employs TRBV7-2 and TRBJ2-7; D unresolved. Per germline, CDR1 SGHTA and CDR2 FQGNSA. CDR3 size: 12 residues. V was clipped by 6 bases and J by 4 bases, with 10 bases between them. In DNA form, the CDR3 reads TGTGCCAGCAGTCACCAACCTTACGAGCAGTACTTC. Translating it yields CASSHQPYEQYF.

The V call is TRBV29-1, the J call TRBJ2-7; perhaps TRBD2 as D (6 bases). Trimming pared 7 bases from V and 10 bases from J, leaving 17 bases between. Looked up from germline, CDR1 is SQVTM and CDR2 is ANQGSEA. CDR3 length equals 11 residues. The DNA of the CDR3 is TGCAGCGCTGACGGGACGGGGGATCAGTACTTC. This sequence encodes CSADGTGDQYF.

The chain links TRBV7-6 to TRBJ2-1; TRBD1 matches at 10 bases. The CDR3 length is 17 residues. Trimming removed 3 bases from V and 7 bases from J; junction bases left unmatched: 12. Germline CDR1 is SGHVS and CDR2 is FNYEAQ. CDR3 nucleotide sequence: TGTGCCAGCAGCTTCTATGCCGGGACAGGGGCAGGGAATGAGCAGTTCTTC. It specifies CASSFYAGTGAGNEQFF.

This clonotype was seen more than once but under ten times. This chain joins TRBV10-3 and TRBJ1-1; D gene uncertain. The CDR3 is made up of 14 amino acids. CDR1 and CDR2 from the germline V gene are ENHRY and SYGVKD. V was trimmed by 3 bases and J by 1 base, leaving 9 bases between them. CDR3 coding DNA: TGTGCCATCAGTGAATTAGCCACGAACACTGAAGCTTTCTTT. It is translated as CAISELATNTEAFF.